This T cell receptor beta chain was sequenced for a study of shared clonotypes between healthy human individuals. The CDR3 spans 12 residues. The germline V gene encodes CDR1 GTSNPN and CDR2 SVGIG (reference sequence). Trimming removed 7 bases from V and 3 bases from J, with 13 bases in between. The protocol was immunoSEQ multiplex PCR, while the TCRdb copy is restricted to in-frame clones and leaves out a portion. The sample has around 500,000 clones, 70% to 85% seen once. The sequence was collected from a middle-aged woman in good health. Some clones in this sample may be carry-over from other donors' samples. Source material: PBMCs. The rearrangement links TRBV30 to TRBJ2-7, with D possibly being TRBD1 or TRBD2 (5 bases each). The CDR3 nucleotides read TGTGCCTTGATGGGGGAATTCTACGAGCAGTACTTC. Its translation: CALMGEFYEQYF.